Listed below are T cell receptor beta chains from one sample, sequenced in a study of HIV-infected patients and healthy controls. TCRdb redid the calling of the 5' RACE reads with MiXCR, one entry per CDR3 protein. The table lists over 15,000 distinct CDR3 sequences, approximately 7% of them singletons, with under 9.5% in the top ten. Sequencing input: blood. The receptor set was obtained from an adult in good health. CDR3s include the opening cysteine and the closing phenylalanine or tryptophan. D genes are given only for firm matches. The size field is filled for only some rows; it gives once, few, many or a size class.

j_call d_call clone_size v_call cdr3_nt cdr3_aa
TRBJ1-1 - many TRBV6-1 TGTGCCAGCAGTGAAGCAGTAAACACTGAAGCTTTCTTT CASSEAVNTEAFF
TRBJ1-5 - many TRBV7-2 TGTGCCAGCAGCTTAGAGACGGGAATTAGCAATCAGCCCCAGCATTTT CASSLETGISNQPQHF
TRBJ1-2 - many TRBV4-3 TGCGCCAGCAGCCCTGAGCAGGGGTACGGCTATGGCTACACCTTC CASSPEQGYGYGYTF
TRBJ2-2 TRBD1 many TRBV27 TGTGCCAGCAGTCTCCAACCAGGGGGCACCGGGGAGCTGTTTTTT CASSLQPGGTGELFF
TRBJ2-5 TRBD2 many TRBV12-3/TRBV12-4 TGTGCCAGCGGGTGGGGGTCGGGACTAAGAGAGACCCAGTACTTC CASGWGSGLRETQYF
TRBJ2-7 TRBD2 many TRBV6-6 TGTGCCAGCAACCTACGACCGGGGGGGAGAGACGAGCAGTACTTC CASNLRPGGRDEQYF
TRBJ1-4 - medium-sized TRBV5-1 TGCGCCAGCCGGCCCTCCGGGGGGAACGAAAAACTGTTTTTT CASRPSGGNEKLFF
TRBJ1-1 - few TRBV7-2 TGTGCCAGCAGCTTAGAGAAGGGTAGGGCAACTGAAGCTTTCTTT CASSLEKGRATEAFF
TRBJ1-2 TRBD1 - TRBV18 TGTGCCAGCTCACCTATGCCGGGACAGACCATTTACACCTTC CASSPMPGQTIYTF
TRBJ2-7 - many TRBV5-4 TGTGCCAGCCGACGGGAGAGACCGGGCGAGCAGTACTTC CASRRERPGEQYF
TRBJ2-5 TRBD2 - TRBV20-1 TGCAGTGCTAGAGTCCCCGGGGGGGTCGAGACCCAGTACTTC CSARVPGGVETQYF
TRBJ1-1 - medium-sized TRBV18 TGTGCCAGCTCACCACGTTCTCAGAACACTGAAGCTTTCTTT CASSPRSQNTEAFF
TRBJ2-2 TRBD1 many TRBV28 TGTGCCAGCAGTTTGCAGGGGGCTCGCACCGGGGAGCTGTTTTTT CASSLQGARTGELFF
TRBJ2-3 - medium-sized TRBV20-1 TGCAGTGCATCCACCGACGGCACAGATACGCAGTATTTT CSASTDGTDTQYF
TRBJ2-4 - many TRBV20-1 TGCAGTGCTGAGGAGAGACTAGCCAAAAACATTCAGTACTTC CSAEERLAKNIQYF
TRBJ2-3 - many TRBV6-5 TGTGCCAGCAGTTACGGTCCTCAGGGGACCACAGATACGCAGTATTTT CASSYGPQGTTDTQYF
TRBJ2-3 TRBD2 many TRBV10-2 TGCGCCAGCAGAAGCACTAGCGGGGGGACCACAGATACGCAGTATTTT CASRSTSGGTTDTQYF
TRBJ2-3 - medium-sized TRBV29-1 TGCAGCGTTGTAGTCAGGGGTCACACAGATACGCAGTATTTT CSVVVRGHTDTQYF
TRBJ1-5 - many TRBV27 TGTGCCAGCAGTCAAACAGATGATAGCAATCAGCCCCAGCATTTT CASSQTDDSNQPQHF
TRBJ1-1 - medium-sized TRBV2 TGTGCCAGCCTCCTTGGAGCTGAAGCTTTCTTT CASLLGAEAFF
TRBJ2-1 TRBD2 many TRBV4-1 TGCGCCAGCAGCCAGTTAGCGGGATTTGAGCAGTTCTTC CASSQLAGFEQFF
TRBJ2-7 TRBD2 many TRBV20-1 TGCAGTGCTAGAGAAGTCGAGCGGGGCTCCTACGAGCAGTACTTC CSAREVERGSYEQYF
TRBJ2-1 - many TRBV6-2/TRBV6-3 TGTGCCAGCAGTGAAGTCGAAAGCTCCTACAATGAGCAGTTCTTC CASSEVESSYNEQFF
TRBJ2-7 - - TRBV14 TGTGCCAGCAGCCAAGATTGGGCGGATACCTACGAGCAGTACTTC CASSQDWADTYEQYF
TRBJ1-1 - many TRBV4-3 TGCGCCAGCAGCCAAGTAAACCTGGATCGTTGGGACACTGAAGCTTTCTTT CASSQVNLDRWDTEAFF
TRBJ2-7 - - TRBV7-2 TGTGCCAGCAGCTTCTACCTGGACGACGAGCAGTACTTC CASSFYLDDEQYF
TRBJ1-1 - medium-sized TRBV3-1 TGTGCCAGCAGCAAAGAAGGGTTACCGGTGACTGAAGCTTTCTTT CASSKEGLPVTEAFF
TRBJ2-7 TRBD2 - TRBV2 TGTGCCAGCAGTAGCGGGAGTCATCCTACCCGAGGCGAGCAGTACTTC CASSSGSHPTRGEQYF
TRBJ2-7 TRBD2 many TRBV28 TGTGCCAGCAGTTTATTGAGCGGGGCCTACGAGCAGTACTTC CASSLLSGAYEQYF
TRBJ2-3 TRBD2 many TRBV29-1 TGCAGCGTTGAAACTAGCGGGAGTACAGATACGCAGTATTTT CSVETSGSTDTQYF
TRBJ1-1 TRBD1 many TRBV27 TGTGCCAGCAGTCCCACGACGGGACAGGACACTAGAGGGACTGAAGCTTTCTTT CASSPTTGQDTRGTEAFF
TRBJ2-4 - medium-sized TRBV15 TGTGCCACCGAGGACGGTACCAAACCCAAAAACATTCAGTACTTC CATEDGTKPKNIQYF
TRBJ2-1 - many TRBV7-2 TGTGCCAGCACCGTCCTGAATGAGCAGTTCTTC CASTVLNEQFF
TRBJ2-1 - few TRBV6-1 TGTGCCAGCAGTGAAACGGTCCGGGAGTTCTTC CASSETVREFF
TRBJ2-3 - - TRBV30 TGTGCCTGGGATCAGAAACACATGGTCCACACAGATACGCAGTATTTT CAWDQKHMVHTDTQYF
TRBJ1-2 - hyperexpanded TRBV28 TGTGCCAGCAGTTTTTCGCAGGGCTATGGCTACACCTTC CASSFSQGYGYTF
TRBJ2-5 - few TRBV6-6 TGTGCCAGCAGCCGCCCCCCGGACCAAGAGACCCAGTACTTC CASSRPPDQETQYF
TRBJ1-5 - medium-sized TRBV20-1 TGCAGTGTAGGTAAAATTAGCAATCAGCCCCAGCATTTT CSVGKISNQPQHF
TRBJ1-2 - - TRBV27 TGTGCCAGCAGCACAACAGGGCGATATGGCTACACCTTC CASSTTGRYGYTF
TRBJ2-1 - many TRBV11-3 TGTGCCAGCAGCTTTCAGTACAATGAGCAGTTCTTC CASSFQYNEQFF
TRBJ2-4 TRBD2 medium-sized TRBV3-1 TGTGCCAGCAGTGAGCGGACTAGCGGATACAAAAACATTCAGTACTTC CASSERTSGYKNIQYF
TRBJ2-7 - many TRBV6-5 TGTGCCAGCAGTTACTCAGAGGGAACCTACGAGCAGTACTTC CASSYSEGTYEQYF
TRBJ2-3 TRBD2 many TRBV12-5 TGTGCTAGTGCCCGGGGGGCAGATACGCAGTATTTT CASARGADTQYF
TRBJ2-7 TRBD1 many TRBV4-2 TGTGCCAGCAGCCAAGAAGAGGACAGGTCCTACGAGCAGTACTTC CASSQEEDRSYEQYF
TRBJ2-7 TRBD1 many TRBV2 TGTGCCAGCAGGCACAGGGGGTTGGGTGAGCAGTACTTC CASRHRGLGEQYF
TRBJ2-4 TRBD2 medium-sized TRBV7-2 TGTGCCAGCAGCTCAGGACCGGGACTAGTGCTAGCCAAAAACATTCAGTACTTC CASSSGPGLVLAKNIQYF
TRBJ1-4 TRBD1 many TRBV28 TGTGCCAGCACCCCAGGGGGGGCAGAAGAAAAACTGTTTTTT CASTPGGAEEKLFF
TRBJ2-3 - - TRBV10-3 TGTGCCATCACCGAGGGTCTGTCAGCGGCCGGCACAGATACGCAGTATTTT CAITEGLSAAGTDTQYF
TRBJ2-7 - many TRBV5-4 TGTGCCAGCAGCTTGGAGGACTCCTCCTACGAGCAGTACTTC CASSLEDSSYEQYF
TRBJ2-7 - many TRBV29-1 TGCAGCGTTGGGTCTGGGGCGGGATACGAGCAGTACTTC CSVGSGAGYEQYF
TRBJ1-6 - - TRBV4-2 TGTGCCAGCAGCCAAGTGCAGGATTCACCCCTCCACTTT CASSQVQDSPLHF
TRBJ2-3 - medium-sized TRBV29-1 TGCAGCGTTGACAGTCAGAGTACAGATACGCAGTATTTT CSVDSQSTDTQYF
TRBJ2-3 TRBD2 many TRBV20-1 TGCAGTCCGTACACCCCAAGACTAGCGGAATACACAGATACGCAGTATTTT CSPYTPRLAEYTDTQYF
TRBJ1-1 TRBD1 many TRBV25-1 TGTGCCAGCAGTTCCCGGAGACAGGGGGCCCTGAACACTGAAGCTTTCTTT CASSSRRQGALNTEAFF
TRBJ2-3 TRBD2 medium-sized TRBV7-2 TGTGCCAGCAGCTTAATGCCTAGCGGGGTTTCAGATACGCAGTATTTT CASSLMPSGVSDTQYF
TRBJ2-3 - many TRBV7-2 TGTGCCAGCAGCTTAAAGGGTACAGTGCCCACAGATACGCAGTATTTT CASSLKGTVPTDTQYF
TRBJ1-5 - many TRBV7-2 TGTGCCAGCAGCCCATCGGGCAGACCGAAATATAGCAATCAGCCCCAGCATTTT CASSPSGRPKYSNQPQHF